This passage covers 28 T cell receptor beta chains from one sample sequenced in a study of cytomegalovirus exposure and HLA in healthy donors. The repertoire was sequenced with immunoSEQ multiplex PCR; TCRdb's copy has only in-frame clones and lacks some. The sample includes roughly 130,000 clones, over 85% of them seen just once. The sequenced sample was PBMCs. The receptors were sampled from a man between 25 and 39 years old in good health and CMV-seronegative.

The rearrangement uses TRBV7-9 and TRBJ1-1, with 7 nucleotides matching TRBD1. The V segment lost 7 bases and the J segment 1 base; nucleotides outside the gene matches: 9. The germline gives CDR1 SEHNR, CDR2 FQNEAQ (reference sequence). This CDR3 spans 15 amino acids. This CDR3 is CASTQRGGPNTEAFF. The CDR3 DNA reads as TGTGCCAGCACCCAGAGAGGGGGCCCGAACACTGAAGCTTTCTTT.

CDR3 nucleotides: TGTGCCAGCAGACGAGGGGGCGGCAATCAGCCCCAGCATTTT. Its translation: CASRRGGGNQPQHF. The rearrangement joins TRBV7-2 to TRBJ1-5; 7 nucleotides align to TRBD1. After removal of 6 bases from V and 2 bases from J, the junction contained 4 bases not matched to a gene. The germline gives CDR1 SGHTA, CDR2 FQGNSA. CDR3 length equals 14 residues.

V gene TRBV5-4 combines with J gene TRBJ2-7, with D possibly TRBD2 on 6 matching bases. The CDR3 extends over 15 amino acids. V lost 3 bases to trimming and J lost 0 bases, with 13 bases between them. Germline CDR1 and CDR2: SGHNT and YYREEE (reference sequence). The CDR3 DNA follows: TGTGCCAGCAGCTCCGCGGGCGGGGTCTCCTACGAGCAGTACTTC. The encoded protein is CASSSAGGVSYEQYF. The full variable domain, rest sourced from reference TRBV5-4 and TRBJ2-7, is ETGVTQSPTHLIKTRGQQVTLRCSSQSGHNTVSWYQQALGQGPQFIFQYYREEENGRGNFPPRFSGLQFPNYSSELNVNALELDDSALYLCASSSAGGVSYEQYFGPGTRLTVT.

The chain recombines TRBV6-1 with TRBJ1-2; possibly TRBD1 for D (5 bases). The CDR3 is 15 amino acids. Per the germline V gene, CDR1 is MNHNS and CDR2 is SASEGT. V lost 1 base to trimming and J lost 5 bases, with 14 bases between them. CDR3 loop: CASSEESGGGYGYTF. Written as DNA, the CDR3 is TGTGCCAGCAGTGAAGAATCTGGGGGAGGGTATGGCTACACCTTC.

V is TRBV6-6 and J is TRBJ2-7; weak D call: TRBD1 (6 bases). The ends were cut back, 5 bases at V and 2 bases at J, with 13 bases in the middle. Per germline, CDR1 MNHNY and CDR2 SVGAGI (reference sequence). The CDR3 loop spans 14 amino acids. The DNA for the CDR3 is TGTGCCAGCAGTGTAAGACAGGAACCCTACGAGCAGTACTTC. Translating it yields CASSVRQEPYEQYF.

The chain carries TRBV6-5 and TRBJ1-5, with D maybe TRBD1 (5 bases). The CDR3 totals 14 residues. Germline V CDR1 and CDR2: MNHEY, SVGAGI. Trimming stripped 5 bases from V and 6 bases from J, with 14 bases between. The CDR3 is CASSRDLAAQPQHF. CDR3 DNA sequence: TGTGCCAGCAGTCGGGACTTGGCCGCTCAGCCCCAGCATTTT.

The DNA of the CDR3 is TGTGCCAGCAGTACCCAAGGACAGGCGTTGGCCCAGTACTTC. This sequence encodes CASSTQGQALAQYF. The genes are TRBV6-5 and TRBJ2-5; 7 positions agree with TRBD1. The CDR3 runs 14 residues. Germline values: CDR1 MNHEY, CDR2 SVGAGI. J gave up 9 bases and V 5 bases, and 12 bases lay outside the gene matches.

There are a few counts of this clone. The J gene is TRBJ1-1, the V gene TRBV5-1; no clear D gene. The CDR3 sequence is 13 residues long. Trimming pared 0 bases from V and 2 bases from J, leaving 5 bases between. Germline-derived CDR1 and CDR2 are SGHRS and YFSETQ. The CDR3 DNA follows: TGCGCCAGCAGCTTGGTCCTCAACACTGAAGCTTTCTTT. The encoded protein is CASSLVLNTEAFF.

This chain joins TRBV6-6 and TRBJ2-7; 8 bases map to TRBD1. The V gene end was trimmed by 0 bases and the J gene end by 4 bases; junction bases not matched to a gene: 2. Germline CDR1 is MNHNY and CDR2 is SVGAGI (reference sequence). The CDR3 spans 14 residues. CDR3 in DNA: TGTGCCAGCAGTTACTCTGGACAGGGTTACGAGCAGTACTTC. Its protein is CASSYSGQGYEQYF.

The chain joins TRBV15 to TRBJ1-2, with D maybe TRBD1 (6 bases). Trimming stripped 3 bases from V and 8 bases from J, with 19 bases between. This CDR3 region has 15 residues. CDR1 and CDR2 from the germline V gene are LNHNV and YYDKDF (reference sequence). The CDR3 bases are TGTGCCACCAGCAGTTACAGGGTGGGTCATGGAGGCTACACCTTC. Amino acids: CATSSYRVGHGGYTF.

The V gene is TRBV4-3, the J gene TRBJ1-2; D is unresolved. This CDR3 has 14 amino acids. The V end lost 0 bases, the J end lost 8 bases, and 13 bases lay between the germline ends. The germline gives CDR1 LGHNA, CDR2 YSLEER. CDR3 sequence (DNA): TGCGCCAGCAGCCAAGATCGGGCTTCGGGAGGCTACACCTTC. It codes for CASSQDRASGGYTF.

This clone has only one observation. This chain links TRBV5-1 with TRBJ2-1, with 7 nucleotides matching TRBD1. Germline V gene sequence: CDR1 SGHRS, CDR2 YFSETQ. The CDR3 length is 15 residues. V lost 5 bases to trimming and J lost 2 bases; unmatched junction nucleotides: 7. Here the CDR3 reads CASSVPGQPYNEQFF. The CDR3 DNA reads TGCGCCAGCAGTGTTCCGGGACAGCCCTACAATGAGCAGTTCTTC.

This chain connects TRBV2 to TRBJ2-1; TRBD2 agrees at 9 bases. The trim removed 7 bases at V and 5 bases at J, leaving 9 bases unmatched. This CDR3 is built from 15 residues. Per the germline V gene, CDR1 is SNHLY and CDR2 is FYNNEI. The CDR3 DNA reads TGTGCCAGCACCAATAGCGGGGGAGGCGACAATGAGCAGTTCTTC. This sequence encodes CASTNSGGGDNEQFF. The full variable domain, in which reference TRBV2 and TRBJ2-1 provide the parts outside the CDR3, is EPEVTQTPSHQVTQMGQEVILRCVPISNHLYFYWYRQILGQKVEFLVSFYNNEISEKSEIFDDQFSVERPDGSNFTLKIRSTKLEDSAMYFCASTNSGGGDNEQFFGPGTRLTVL.

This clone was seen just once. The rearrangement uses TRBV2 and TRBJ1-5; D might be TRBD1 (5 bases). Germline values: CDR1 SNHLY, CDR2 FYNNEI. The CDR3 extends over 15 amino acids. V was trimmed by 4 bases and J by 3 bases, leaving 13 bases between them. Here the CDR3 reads CASSGGGADNQPQHF. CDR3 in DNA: TGTGCCAGCAGTGGAGGAGGGGCCGACAATCAGCCCCAGCATTTT. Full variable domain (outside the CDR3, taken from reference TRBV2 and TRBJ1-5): EPEVTQTPSHQVTQMGQEVILRCVPISNHLYFYWYRQILGQKVEFLVSFYNNEISEKSEIFDDQFSVERPDGSNFTLKIRSTKLEDSAMYFCASSGGGADNQPQHFGDGTRLSIL.

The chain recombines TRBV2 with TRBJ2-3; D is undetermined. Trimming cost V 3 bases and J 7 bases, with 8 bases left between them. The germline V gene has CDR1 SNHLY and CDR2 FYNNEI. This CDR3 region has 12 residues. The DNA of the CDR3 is TGTGCCAGCAGTGAGCGAGATTATACGCAGTATTTT. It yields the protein CASSERDYTQYF.

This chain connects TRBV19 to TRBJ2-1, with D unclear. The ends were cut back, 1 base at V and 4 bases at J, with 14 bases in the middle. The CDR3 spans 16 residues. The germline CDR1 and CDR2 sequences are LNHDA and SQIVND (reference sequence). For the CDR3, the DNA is TGTGCCAGTAGTATAGGTTCCCGACTCCCTTACAATGAGCAGTTCTTC. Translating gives CASSIGSRLPYNEQFF.

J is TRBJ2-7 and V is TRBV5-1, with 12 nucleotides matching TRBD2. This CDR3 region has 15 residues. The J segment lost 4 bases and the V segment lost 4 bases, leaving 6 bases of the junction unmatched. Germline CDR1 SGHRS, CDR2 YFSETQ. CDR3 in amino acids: CASSRTSGVGYEQYF. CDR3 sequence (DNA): TGCGCCAGCAGCCGGACTAGCGGGGTTGGGTACGAGCAGTACTTC.

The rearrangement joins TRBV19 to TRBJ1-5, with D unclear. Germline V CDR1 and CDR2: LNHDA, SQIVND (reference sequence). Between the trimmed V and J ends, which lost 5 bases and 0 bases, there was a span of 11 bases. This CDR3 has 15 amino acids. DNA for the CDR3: TGTGCCAGTAGTCGTTCAGACTATAGCAATCAGCCCCAGCATTTT. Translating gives CASSRSDYSNQPQHF.

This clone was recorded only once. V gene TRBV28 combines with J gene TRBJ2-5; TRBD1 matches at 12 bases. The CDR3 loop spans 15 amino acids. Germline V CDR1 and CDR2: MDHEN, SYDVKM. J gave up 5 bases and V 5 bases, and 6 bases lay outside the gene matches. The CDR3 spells CASSLGTGGDETQYF. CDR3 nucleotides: TGTGCCAGCAGTCTCGGGACAGGGGGCGACGAGACCCAGTACTTC.

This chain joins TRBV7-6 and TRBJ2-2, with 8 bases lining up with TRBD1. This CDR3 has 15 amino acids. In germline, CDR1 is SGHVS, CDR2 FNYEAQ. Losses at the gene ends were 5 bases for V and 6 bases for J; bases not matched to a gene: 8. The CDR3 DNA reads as TGTGCCAGCAGCCAGCGGACAGGGAAGGCCGGGGAGCTGTTTTTT. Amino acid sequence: CASSQRTGKAGELFF.

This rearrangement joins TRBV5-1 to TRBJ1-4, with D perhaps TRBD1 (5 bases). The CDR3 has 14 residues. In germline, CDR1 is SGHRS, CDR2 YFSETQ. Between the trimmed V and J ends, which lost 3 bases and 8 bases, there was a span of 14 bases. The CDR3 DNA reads TGCGCCAGCAGCTCGGGGGATTTAGGCGAAAAACTGTTTTTT. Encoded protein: CASSSGDLGEKLFF.

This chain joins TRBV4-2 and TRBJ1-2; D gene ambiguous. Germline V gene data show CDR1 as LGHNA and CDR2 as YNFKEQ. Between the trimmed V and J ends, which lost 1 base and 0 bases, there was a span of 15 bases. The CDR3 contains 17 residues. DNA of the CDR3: TGTGCCAGCAGCCAAGTCGCGTCGGGAGTAGCTAACTATGGCTACACCTTC. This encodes CASSQVASGVANYGYTF.

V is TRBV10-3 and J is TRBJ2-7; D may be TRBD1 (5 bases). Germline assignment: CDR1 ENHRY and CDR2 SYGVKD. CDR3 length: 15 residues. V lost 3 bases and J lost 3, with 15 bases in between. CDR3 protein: CAISEGDRLRYEQYF. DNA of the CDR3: TGTGCCATCAGTGAAGGAGACAGACTCCGCTACGAGCAGTACTTC.

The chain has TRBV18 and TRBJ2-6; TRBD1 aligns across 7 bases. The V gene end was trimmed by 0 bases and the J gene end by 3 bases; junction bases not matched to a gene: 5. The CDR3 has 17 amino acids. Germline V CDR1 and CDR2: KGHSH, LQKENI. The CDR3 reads CASSPPTGLIGANVLTF. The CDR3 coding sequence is TGTGCCAGCTCACCACCGACAGGGCTAATTGGGGCCAACGTCCTGACTTTC.

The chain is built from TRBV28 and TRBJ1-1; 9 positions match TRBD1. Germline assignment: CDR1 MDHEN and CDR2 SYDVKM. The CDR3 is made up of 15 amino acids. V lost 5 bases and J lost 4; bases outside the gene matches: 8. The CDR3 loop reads CASSVTGGSGTEAFF. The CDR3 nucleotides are TGTGCCAGCAGTGTAACAGGGGGCTCAGGCACTGAAGCTTTCTTT.

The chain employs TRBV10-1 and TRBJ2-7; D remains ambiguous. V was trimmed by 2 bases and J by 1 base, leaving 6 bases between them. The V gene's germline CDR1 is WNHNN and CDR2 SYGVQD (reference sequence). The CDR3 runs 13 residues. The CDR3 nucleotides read TGCGCCAGCAGTGAGCGCCAGTCCTACGAGCAGTACTTC. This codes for CASSERQSYEQYF.

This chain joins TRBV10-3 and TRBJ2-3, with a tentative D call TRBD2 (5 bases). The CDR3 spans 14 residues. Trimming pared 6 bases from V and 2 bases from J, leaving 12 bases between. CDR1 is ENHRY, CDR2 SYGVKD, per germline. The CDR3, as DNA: TGTGCCATCAGACCGGACTCGATCACAGATACGCAGTATTTT. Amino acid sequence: CAIRPDSITDTQYF.

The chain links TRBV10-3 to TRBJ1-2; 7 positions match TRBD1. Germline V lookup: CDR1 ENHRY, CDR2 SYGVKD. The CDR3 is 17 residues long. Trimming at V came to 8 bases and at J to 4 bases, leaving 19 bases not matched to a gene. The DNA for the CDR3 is TGTGCCATCTCGGCTAGGGGGCGCGACCTCGCTTCCTATGGCTACACCTTC. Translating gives CAISARGRDLASYGYTF.